A selection of T cell receptor beta chains follows, all from one sample in a study of control samples from healthy donors and cancer patients. Some clones are missing from TCRdb's copy, which holds only in-frame ones; the method was immunoSEQ multiplex PCR. This repertoire shows 150,000 to 200,000 clones, around 90% found once; its top ten account for around 5%. The sequencing sample was made of blood. The origin of the receptors is a woman aged 25-40 years in good health. CDR3s leave out the opening cysteine and the closing phenylalanine or tryptophan. A D gene is named only where the DNA matches it firmly.

NA	TRBJ1-2	TRBV27	ASSLTGSYGYT
TRBD1	TRBJ2-1	TRBV14	ASSQEVRGQPEQF
TRBD2	TRBJ2-3	TRBV30	AFERERGDTQY
TRBD2	TRBJ2-7	TRBV4-1	ASSQALAGSRYEQY
NA	TRBJ1-1	TRBV19	ASTAGSKNTEAF
TRBD1	TRBJ2-7	TRBV29-1	SVDKGGAYEQY
TRBD2	TRBJ2-2	TRBV4-1	ASSQEAGLAGELF
TRBD1	TRBJ1-5	TRBV6-5	ATLGGQGVNQPQH
TRBD1	TRBJ1-4	TRBV7-2	ASSPGTGGEKLF
TRBD1	TRBJ2-1	TRBV19	ASSYRDRGNNEQF
NA	TRBJ2-2	TRBV11-3	ASSLGDITGELF
TRBD1	TRBJ2-2	TRBV4-1	ASSQERQGLGNTGELF
NA	TRBJ1-1	TRBV7-2	ASSSGTATSEAF
NA	TRBJ1-4	TRBV6-4	ASKITATDEKLF
NA	TRBJ2-1	TRBV24-1	ATSDLRGANHEQF
NA	TRBJ2-1	TRBV19	ASSRQGRGNEQF
NA	TRBJ1-6	TRBV18	ASSAGDSPLH
TRBD1	TRBJ1-1	TRBV7-8	ASSLRGSGGTEAF
NA	TRBJ2-5	TRBV4-1	ASSQVWGERQKTQY
NA	TRBJ1-2	TRBV29-1	SVRSTLHYGYT
NA	TRBJ1-1	TRBV23-1	ASSQSWGCGTEAF
NA	TRBJ1-2	TRBV29-1	SVATQGYT
NA	TRBJ2-1	TRBV2	ASSTTWGEQF
NA	TRBJ2-1	TRBV9	ASSVEGVEQF
TRBD2	TRBJ2-7	TRBV10-1	ASNRTRLFEQY
NA	TRBJ2-3	TRBV20-1	SANVLDTQY
TRBD1	TRBJ1-1	TRBV4-2	ASSQHRDSEAF
NA	TRBJ2-3	TRBV29-1	SVGRADTQY
TRBD1	TRBJ2-3	TRBV6-4	ASSGGQGADTQY
TRBD1	TRBJ2-5	TRBV5-6	ASSPRYLAGTGQETQY
TRBD2	TRBJ2-7	TRBV9	ASSGGTSLYEQY
TRBD1	TRBJ2-1	TRBV14	ASSQTTGAYNEQF
NA	TRBJ1-5	TRBV9	ASSVGTARNQPQH
NA	TRBJ1-6	TRBV19	ASSISPGQYAPLH
TRBD1	TRBJ1-2	TRBV4-2	ASSQDGDREVYGYT
NA	TRBJ1-1	TRBV29-1	SVVSPRNTEAF
NA	TRBJ1-1	TRBV6-1	ASSESRPEAF
TRBD2	TRBJ2-3	TRBV30	AWSSRGRGTDTQY
TRBD1	TRBJ2-7	TRBV5-1	ASSSPQGAGEQY
NA	TRBJ2-1	TRBV6-2/TRBV6-3	ASSYVHNEQF
NA	TRBJ2-1	TRBV2	ASSGDEQF
NA	TRBJ1-1	TRBV7-5	ARSVRPPRGTEAF
NA	TRBJ2-2	TRBV3-1/TRBV3-2	ASSQGWAGAGTGELF
NA	TRBJ1-6	TRBV5-1	ASSLGTASSYNSPLH
NA	TRBJ2-2	TRBV20-1	SASRRDQNTGELF
NA	TRBJ2-2	TRBV5-1	ASSLAKHGAVNGELF
NA	TRBJ2-5	TRBV27	ATSTLDQETQY
NA	TRBJ1-2	TRBV6-2/TRBV6-3	ASSYGVSLKDGYT
TRBD1	TRBJ1-1	TRBV9	ASSWGGQGTTEAF
TRBD1	TRBJ1-6	TRBV14	ASSHGTANSPLH
NA	TRBJ1-3	TRBV6-5	ASSPGTYSGNTIY
NA	TRBJ1-5	TRBV20-1	SASGGASNQPQH
NA	TRBJ2-1	TRBV19	ASSWGNEQF
NA	TRBJ1-3	TRBV29-1	SVAVGGGGNTIY